Given below is one T cell receptor beta chain in context. The assay was immunoSEQ multiplex PCR, and TCRdb's table has in-frame clones only and misses some. The sample lists around 27,000 clones, 90% occurring once. CDR1 MNHEY and CDR2 SMNVEV come from the germline V gene (reference sequence). Trimming took off 8 bases at V and 5 bases at J, with 12 bases between the two ends. The CDR3 consists of 12 residues. The sample is drawn from a study of OX40 agonist ivuxolimab in advanced cancers. Study summary: In this cohort, patients received ivuxolimab, an agonistic anti-OX40 (CD134) antibody. There were three patients with partial responses, one having hepatocellular carcinoma and two cutaneous melanoma.

Systemic immunosuppression or a history of autoimmune disease excluded patients. At cycle 4 day 1, cycle 7 day 1, and baseline, blood was sampled. Sequencing used CD4+ or CD8+ T cells sorted from blood, obtained in a trial of the OX40 agonist ivuxolimab. V is TRBV27 and J is TRBJ1-1, with D unclear. The sequence was obtained from an adult with an advanced solid tumor such as melanoma, head and neck, liver or kidney cancer. The CDR3 sequence is CASWAGGTEAFF. DNA of the CDR3: TGTGCCAGCTGGGCAGGCGGGACTGAAGCTTTCTTT.